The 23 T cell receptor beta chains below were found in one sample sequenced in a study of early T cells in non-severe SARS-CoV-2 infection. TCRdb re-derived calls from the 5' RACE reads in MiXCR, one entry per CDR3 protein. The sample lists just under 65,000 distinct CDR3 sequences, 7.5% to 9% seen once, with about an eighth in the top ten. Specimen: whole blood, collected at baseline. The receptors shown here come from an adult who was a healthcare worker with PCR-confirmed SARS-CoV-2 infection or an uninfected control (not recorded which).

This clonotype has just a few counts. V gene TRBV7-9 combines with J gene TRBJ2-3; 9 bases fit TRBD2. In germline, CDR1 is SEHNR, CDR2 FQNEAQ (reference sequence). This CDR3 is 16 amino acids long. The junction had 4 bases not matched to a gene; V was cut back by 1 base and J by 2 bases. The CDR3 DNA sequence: TGTGCCAGCAGCTTAGTGGCTAGCGGGAACACAGATACGCAGTATTTT. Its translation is CASSLVASGNTDTQYF.

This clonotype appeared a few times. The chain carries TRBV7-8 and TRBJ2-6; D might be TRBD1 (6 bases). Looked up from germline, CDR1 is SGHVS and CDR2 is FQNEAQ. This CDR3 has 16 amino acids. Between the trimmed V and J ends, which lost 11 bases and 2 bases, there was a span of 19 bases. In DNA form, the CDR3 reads TGTGCCTCGCTCTATAGGGGGAGCGCTGGGGCCAACGTCCTGACTTTC. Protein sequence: CASLYRGSAGANVLTF.

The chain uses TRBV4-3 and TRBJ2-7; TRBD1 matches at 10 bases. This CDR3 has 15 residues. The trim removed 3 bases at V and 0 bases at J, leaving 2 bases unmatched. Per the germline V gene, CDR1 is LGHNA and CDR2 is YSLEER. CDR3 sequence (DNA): TGCGCCAGCAGCCATCGGGACAGGGGCTCCTACGAGCAGTACTTC. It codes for CASSHRDRGSYEQYF.

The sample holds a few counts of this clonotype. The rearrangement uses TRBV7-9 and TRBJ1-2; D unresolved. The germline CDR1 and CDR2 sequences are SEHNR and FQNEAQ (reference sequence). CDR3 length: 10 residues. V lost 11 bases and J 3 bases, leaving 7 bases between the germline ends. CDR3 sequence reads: CAARDYGYTF. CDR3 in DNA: TGTGCCGCCCGGGACTATGGCTACACCTTC.

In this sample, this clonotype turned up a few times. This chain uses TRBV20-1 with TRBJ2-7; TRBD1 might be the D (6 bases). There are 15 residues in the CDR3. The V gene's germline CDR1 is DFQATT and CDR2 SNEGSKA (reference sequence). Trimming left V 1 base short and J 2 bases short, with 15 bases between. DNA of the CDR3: TGCAGTGCTAGAGGTGGGAGATGGGGGCCCTACGAGCAGTACTTC. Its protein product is CSARGGRWGPYEQYF.

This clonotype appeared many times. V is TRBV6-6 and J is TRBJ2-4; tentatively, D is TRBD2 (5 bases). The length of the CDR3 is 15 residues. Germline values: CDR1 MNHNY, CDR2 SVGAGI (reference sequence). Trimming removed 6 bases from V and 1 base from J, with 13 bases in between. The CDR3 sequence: CASREAWQAKNIQYF. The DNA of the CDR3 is TGTGCCAGCAGGGAGGCCTGGCAGGCCAAAAACATTCAGTACTTC.

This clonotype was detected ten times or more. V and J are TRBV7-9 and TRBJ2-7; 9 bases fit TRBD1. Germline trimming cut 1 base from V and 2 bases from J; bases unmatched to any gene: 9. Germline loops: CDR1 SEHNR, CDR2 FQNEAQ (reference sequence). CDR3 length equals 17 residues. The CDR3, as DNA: TGTGCCAGCAGCTTAGGGGTCTGGACAGGGGATACCTACGAGCAGTACTTC. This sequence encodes CASSLGVWTGDTYEQYF. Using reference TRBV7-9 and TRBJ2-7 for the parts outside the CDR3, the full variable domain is DTGVSQNPRHKITKRGQNVTFRCDPISEHNRLYWYRQTLGQGPEFLTYFQNEAQLEKSRLLSDRFSAERPKGSFSTLEIQRTEQGDSAMYLCASSLGVWTGDTYEQYFGPGTRLTVT.

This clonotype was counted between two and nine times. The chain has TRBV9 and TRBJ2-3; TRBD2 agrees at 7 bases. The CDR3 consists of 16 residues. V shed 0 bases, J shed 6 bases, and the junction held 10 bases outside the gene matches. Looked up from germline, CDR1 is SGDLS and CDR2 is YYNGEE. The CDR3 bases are TGTGCCAGCAGCGTAGGTGGCGGGAGTGTTTATGATACGCAGTATTTT. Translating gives CASSVGGGSVYDTQYF.

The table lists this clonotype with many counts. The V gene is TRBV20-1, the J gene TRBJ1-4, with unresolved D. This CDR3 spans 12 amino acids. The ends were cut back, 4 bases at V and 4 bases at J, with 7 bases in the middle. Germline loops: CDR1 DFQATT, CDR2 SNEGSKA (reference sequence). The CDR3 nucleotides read TGCAGTGCTACCCAAGATAATGAAAAACTGTTTTTT. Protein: CSATQDNEKLFF.

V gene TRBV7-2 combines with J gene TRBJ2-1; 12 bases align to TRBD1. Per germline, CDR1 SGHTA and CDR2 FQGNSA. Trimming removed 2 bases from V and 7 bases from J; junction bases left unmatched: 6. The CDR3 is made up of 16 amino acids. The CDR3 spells CASSLNRDRGRNEQFF. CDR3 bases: TGTGCCAGCAGCTTAAATCGGGACAGGGGGCGAAATGAGCAGTTCTTC.

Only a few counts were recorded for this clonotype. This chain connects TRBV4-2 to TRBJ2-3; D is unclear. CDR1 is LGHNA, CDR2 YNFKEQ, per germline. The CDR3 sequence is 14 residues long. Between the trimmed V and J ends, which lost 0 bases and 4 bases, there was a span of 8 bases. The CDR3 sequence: CASSQEGTPDTQYF. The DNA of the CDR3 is TGTGCCAGCAGCCAAGAAGGTACCCCAGATACGCAGTATTTT.

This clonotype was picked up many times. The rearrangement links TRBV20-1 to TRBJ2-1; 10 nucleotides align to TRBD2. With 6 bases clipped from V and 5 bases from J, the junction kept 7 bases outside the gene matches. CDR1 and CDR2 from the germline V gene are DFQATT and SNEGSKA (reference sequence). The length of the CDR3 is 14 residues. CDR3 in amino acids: CSARRLAGDNEQFF. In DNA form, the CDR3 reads TGCAGTGCCAGAAGGCTAGCGGGGGACAATGAGCAGTTCTTC.

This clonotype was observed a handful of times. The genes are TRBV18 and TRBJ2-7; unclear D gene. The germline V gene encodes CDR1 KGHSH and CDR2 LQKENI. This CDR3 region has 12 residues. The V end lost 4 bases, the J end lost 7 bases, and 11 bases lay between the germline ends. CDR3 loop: CASSLPKGEQYF. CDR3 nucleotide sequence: TGTGCCAGCTCACTACCAAAAGGAGAGCAGTACTTC.

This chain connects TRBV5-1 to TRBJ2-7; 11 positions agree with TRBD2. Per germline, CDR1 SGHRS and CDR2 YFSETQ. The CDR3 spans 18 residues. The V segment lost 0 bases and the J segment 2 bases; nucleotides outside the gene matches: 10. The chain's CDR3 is CASSLATSGRGGTYEQYF. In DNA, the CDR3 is TGCGCCAGCAGCTTGGCCACTAGCGGGAGAGGGGGAACCTACGAGCAGTACTTC.

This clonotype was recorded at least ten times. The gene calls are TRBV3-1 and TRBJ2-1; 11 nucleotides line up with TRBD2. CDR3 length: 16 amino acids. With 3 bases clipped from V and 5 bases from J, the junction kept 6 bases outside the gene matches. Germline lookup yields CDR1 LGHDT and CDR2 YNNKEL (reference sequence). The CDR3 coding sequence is TGTGCCAGCAGCCATCATCCGGGACTAGCGGACAATGAGCAGTTCTTC. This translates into CASSHHPGLADNEQFF.

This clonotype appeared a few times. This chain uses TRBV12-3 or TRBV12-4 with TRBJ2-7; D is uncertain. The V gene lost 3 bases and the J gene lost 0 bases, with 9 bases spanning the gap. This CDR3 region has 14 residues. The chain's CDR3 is CASSFYVSSYEQYF. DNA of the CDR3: TGTGCCAGCAGTTTCTACGTATCCTCCTACGAGCAGTACTTC.

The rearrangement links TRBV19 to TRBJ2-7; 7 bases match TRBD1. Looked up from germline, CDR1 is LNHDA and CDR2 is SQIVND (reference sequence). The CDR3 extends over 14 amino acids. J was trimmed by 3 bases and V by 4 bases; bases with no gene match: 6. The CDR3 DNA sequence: TGTGCCAGTAGTACCCGGACAGGAGACTACGAGCAGTACTTC. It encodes CASSTRTGDYEQYF.

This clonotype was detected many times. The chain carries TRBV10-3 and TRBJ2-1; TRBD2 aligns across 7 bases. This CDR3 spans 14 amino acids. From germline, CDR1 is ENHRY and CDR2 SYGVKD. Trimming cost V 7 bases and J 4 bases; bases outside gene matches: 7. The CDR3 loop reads CAIKAGAGYNEQFF. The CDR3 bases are TGTGCCATCAAGGCGGGAGCTGGGTACAATGAGCAGTTCTTC.

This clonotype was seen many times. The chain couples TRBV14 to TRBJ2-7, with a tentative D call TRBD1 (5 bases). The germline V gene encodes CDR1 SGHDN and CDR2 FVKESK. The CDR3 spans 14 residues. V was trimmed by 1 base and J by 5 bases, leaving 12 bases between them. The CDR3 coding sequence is TGTGCCAGCAGCCAAGCTAAGGGGCTAAACGAGCAGTACTTC. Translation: CASSQAKGLNEQYF.

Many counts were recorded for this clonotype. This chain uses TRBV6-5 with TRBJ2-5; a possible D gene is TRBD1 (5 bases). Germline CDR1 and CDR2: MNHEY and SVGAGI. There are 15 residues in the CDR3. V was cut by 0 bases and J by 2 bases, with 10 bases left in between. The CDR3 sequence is CASSYSFRAQETQYF. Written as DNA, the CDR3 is TGTGCCAGCAGTTACTCATTCAGGGCTCAAGAGACCCAGTACTTC.

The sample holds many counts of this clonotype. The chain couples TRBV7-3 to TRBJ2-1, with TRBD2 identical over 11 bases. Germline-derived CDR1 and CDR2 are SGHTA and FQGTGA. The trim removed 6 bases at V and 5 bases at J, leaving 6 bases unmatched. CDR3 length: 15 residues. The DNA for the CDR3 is TGTGCCAGCAGTCAACTAGCGGGAGCCCACAATGAGCAGTTCTTC. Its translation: CASSQLAGAHNEQFF. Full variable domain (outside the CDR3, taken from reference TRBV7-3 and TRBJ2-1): GAGVSQTPSNKVTEKGKYVELRCDPISGHTALYWYRQSLGQGPEFLIYFQGTGAADDSGLPNDRFFAVRPEGSVSTLKIQRTERGDSAVYLCASSQLAGAHNEQFFGPGTRLTVL.

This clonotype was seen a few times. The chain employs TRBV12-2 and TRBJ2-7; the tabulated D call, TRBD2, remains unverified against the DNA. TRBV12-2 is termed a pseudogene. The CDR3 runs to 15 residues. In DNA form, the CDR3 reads TGTGCAAGTCGAAGTCAACCCGCCTCCTTAGGCGAGCAGTACTTC. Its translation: CASRSQPASLGEQYF.

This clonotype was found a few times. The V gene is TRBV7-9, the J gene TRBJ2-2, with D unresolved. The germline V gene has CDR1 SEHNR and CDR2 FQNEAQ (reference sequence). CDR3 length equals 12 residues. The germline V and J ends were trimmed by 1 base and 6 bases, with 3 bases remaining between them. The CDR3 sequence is CASSLGAGELFF. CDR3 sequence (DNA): TGTGCCAGCAGCTTAGGGGCCGGGGAGCTGTTTTTT.